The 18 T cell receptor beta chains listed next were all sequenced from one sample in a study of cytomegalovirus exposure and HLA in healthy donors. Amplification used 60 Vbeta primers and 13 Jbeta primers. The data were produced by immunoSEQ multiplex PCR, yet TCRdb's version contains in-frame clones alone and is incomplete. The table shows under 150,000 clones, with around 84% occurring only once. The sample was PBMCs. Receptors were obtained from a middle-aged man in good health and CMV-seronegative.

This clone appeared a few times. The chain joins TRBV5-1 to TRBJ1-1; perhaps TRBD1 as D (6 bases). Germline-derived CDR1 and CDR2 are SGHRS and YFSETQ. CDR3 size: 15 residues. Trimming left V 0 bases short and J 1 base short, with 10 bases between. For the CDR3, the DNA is TGCGCCAGCAGCTTGGCGGCAGGGGAGAACACTGAAGCTTTCTTT. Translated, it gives CASSLAAGENTEAFF.

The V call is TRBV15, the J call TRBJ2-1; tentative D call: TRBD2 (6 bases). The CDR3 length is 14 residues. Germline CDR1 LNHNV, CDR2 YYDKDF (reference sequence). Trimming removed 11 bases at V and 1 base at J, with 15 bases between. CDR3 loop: CAPRPGLSYNEQFF. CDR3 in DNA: TGTGCCCCCCGGCCAGGACTATCCTACAATGAGCAGTTCTTC.

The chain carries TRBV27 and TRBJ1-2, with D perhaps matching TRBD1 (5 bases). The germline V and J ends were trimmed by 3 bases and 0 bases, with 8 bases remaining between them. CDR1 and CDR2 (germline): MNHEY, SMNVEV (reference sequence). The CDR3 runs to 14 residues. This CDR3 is CASSFARANYGYTF. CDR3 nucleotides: TGTGCCAGCAGTTTCGCCAGGGCTAACTATGGCTACACCTTC.

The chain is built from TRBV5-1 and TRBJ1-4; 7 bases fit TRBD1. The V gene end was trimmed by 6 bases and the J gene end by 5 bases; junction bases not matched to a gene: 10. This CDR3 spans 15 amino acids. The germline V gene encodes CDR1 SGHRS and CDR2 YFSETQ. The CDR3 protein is CASNPQGQPNEKLFF. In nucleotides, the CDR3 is TGCGCCAGCAATCCGCAGGGACAGCCGAATGAAAAACTGTTTTTT. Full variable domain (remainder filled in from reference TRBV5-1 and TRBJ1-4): KAGVTQTPRYLIKTRGQQVTLSCSPISGHRSVSWYQQTPGQGLQFLFEYFSETQRNKGNFPGRFSGRQFSNSRSEMNVSTLELGDSALYLCASNPQGQPNEKLFFGSGTQLSVL.

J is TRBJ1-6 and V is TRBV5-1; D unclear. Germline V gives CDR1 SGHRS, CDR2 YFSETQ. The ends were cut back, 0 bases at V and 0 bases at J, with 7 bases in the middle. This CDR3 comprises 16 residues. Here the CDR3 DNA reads TGCGCCAGCAGCTTGGGTGCGAGCTCCTATAATTCACCCCTCCACTTT. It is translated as CASSLGASSYNSPLHF.

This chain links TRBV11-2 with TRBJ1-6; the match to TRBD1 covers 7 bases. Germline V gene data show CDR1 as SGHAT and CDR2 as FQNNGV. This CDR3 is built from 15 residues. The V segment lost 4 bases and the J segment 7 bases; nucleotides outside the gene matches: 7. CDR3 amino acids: CASSSMDRPNSPLHF. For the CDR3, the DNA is TGTGCCAGCAGCTCTATGGACAGGCCGAATTCACCCCTCCACTTT.

The CDR3 coding sequence is TGTGCCAGTAGTATGGCGGGGGGTCCCTACGAGCAGTACTTC. This sequence encodes CASSMAGGPYEQYF. The gene calls are TRBV19 and TRBJ2-7; 8 bases align to TRBD2. Looked up from germline, CDR1 is LNHDA and CDR2 is SQIVND (reference sequence). The trim removed 3 bases at V and 2 bases at J, leaving 3 bases unmatched. The CDR3 runs to 14 residues.

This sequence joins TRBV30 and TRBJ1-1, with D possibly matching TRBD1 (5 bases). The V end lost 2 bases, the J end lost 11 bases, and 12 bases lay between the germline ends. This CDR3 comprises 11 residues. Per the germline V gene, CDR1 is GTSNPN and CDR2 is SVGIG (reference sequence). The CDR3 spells CAWSLSRGAFF. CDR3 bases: TGTGCCTGGAGTCTCAGTCGGGGGGCTTTCTTT. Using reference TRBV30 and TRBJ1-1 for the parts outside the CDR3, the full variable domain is SQTIHQWPATLVQPVGSPLSLECTVEGTSNPNLYWYRQAAGRGLQLLFYSVGIGQISSEVPQNLSASRPQDRQFILSSKKLLLSDSGFYLCAWSLSRGAFFGQGTRLTVV.

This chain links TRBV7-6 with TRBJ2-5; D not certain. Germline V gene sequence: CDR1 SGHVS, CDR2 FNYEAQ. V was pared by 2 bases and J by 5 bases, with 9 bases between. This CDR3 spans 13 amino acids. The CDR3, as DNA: TGTGCCAGCAGCTTAAGTAACGCGGAGACCCAGTACTTC. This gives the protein CASSLSNAETQYF.

CDR3 residues: CASSREGRSYYGYTF. The CDR3 coding sequence is TGTGCCAGCAGCAGGGAGGGTAGGTCGTACTATGGCTACACCTTC. The chain employs TRBV9 and TRBJ1-2, with unresolved D. V gave up 4 bases and J gave up 3 bases, with 16 bases separating them. The CDR3 covers 15 residues. Germline-derived CDR1 and CDR2 are SGDLS and YYNGEE.

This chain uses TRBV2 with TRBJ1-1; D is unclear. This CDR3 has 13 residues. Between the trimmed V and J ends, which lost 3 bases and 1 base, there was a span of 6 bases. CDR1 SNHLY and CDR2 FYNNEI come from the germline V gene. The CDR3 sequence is CASSDGKNTEAFF. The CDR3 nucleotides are TGTGCCAGCAGTGATGGCAAGAACACTGAAGCTTTCTTT.

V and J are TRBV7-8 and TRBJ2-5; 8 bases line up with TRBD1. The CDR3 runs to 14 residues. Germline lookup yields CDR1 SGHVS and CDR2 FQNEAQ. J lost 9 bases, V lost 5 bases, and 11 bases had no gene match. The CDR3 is CASSIWTGPGAQYF. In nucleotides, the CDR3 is TGTGCCAGCAGCATTTGGACAGGGCCGGGGGCCCAGTACTTC.

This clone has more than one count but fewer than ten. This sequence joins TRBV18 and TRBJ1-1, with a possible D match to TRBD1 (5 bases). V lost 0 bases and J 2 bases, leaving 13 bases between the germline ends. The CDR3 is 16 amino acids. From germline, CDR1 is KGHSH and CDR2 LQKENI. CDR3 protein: CASSPPGSGGNTEAFF. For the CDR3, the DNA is TGTGCCAGCTCACCACCGGGTTCGGGGGGTAACACTGAAGCTTTCTTT.

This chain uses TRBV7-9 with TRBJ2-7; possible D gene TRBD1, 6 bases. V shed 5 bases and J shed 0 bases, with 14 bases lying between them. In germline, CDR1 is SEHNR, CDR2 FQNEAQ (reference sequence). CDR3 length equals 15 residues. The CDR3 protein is CASSQQGPRSYEQYF. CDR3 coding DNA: TGTGCCAGCAGCCAACAGGGACCTCGCTCCTACGAGCAGTACTTC.

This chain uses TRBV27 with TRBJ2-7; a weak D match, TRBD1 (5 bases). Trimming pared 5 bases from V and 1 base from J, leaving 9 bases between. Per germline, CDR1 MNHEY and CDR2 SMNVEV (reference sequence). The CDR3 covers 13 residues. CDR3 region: CASSVQDSYEQYF. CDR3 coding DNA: TGTGCCAGCAGTGTACAGGATTCCTACGAGCAGTACTTC.

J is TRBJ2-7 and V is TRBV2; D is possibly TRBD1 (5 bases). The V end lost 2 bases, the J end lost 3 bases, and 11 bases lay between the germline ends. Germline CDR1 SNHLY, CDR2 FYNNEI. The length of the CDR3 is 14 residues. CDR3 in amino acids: CASSEYDRDYEQYF. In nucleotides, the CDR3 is TGTGCCAGCAGTGAATACGACAGAGACTACGAGCAGTACTTC.

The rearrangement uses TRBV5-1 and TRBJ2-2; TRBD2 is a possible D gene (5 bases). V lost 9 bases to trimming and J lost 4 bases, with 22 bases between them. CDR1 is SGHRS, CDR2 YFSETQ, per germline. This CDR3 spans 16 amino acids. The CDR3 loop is CATAPAIGVATGELFF. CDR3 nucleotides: TGCGCCACAGCTCCAGCCATCGGGGTGGCCACCGGGGAGCTGTTTTTT.

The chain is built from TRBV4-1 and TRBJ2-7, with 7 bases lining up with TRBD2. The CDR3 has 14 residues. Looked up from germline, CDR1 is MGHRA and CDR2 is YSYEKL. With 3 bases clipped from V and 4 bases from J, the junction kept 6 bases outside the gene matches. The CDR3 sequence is CASSQRGTAYEQYF. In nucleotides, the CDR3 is TGCGCCAGCAGCCAGCGGGGGACGGCGTACGAGCAGTACTTC.